A single TCR beta chain is shown here with its context. Germline-derived CDR1 and CDR2 are MGHDK and SYGVNS. CDR3 size: 14 residues. V lost 3 bases to trimming and J lost 7 bases, with 12 bases between them. The data are from a study of blood T cell repertoires in COVID-19. Study-wide context: The study drew acute and convalescent COVID-19 samples from the United States, Italy and Spain. Nucleic acid was either cDNA or gDNA, and it came from T cells, B-cell-depleted T cells, or PBMCs.

TCRdb's table, derived via immunoSEQ multiplex PCR, lists solely in-frame clones and lacks some. Here the sample spans about 130,000 clones, around 78% being singletons. The TCR was taken from a human donor in a cohort sampled during active COVID-19. The chain couples TRBV25-1 to TRBJ1-4; D not resolved. Source material: peripheral blood. CDR3: CASSEWSRSEKLFF. The CDR3 nucleotides read TGTGCCAGCAGTGAGTGGAGCCGGTCTGAAAAACTGTTTTTT.